The 15 T cell receptor beta chains below come from one sample, sequenced in a study of blood T cell repertoires in COVID-19. Here immunoSEQ multiplex PCR was the method, and the copy in TCRdb shows in-frame clones only, minus some. The table lists some 80,000 clones, roughly four fifths of them singletons. The source material was peripheral blood. The receptors come from a human donor in a cohort sampled during active COVID-19.

The V call is TRBV11-2, the J call TRBJ2-1; D not certain. The CDR3 sequence is 15 residues long. The germline V and J ends were trimmed by 5 bases and 2 bases, with 13 bases remaining between them. Germline V gene lookup returns CDR1 SGHAT and CDR2 FQNNGV. Written as DNA, the CDR3 is TGTGCCAGCAGCCACTCAGGATATACCTACAATGAGCAGTTCTTC. Its translation: CASSHSGYTYNEQFF.

This clone was seen only once. V is TRBV19 and J is TRBJ1-5; tentatively, D is TRBD1 (6 bases). V lost 4 bases, J lost 5 bases, and 12 bases lay in between. The CDR3 is 14 residues long. Germline CDR1 and CDR2: LNHDA and SQIVND (reference sequence). CDR3 protein: CASSTTGPDQPQHF. The CDR3 bases are TGTGCCAGTAGTACAACAGGGCCCGATCAGCCCCAGCATTTT.

The table lists this clone with many counts. V is TRBV7-8 and J is TRBJ2-3; D is undetermined. With 2 bases removed from V and 4 bases from J, the gap between germline ends came to 19 bases. Germline V gene sequence: CDR1 SGHVS, CDR2 FQNEAQ. The CDR3 has 17 amino acids. The CDR3 DNA sequence: TGTGCCAGCAGCTTACAGCCCCGCGGTGATTGGGCAGATACGCAGTATTTT. This sequence encodes CASSLQPRGDWADTQYF.

The V and J genes are TRBV6-5 and TRBJ1-3, with 9 nucleotides matching TRBD1. The CDR3 extends over 13 amino acids. Germline CDR1 MNHEY, CDR2 SVGAGI. The junction had 0 bases not matched to a gene; V was cut back by 6 bases and J by 3 bases. Written as DNA, the CDR3 is TGTGCCAGCAGGACAGGGGGTGGAAACACCATATATTTT. Encoded protein: CASRTGGGNTIYF.

This clone was seen at least ten times. The genes are TRBV6-2 or TRBV6-3 and TRBJ2-4; weak D call: TRBD1 (6 bases). This CDR3 region has 14 residues. V lost 3 bases and J lost 7, with 13 bases in between. CDR1 and CDR2 (germline): MNHEY, SVGEGT. CDR3 bases: TGTGCCAGCAGTTATACAGGGTACGCGAACATTCAGTACTTC. Its translation is CASSYTGYANIQYF.

The chain joins TRBV7-9 to TRBJ2-1, with TRBD1 identical over 7 bases. Looked up from germline, CDR1 is SEHNR and CDR2 is FQNEAQ (reference sequence). The CDR3 has 16 amino acids. V lost 5 bases to trimming and J lost 0 bases; unmatched junction nucleotides: 7. This chain's CDR3 is CASSPRTGFSYNEQFF. CDR3 in DNA: TGTGCCAGCAGCCCCAGGACAGGCTTCTCCTACAATGAGCAGTTCTTC.

This clone was counted once. V usage is TRBV5-1 and J usage is TRBJ2-7, with TRBD1 matching 9 bases. CDR3 size: 14 residues. V shed 2 bases and J 2 bases; nucleotides not matched to a gene: 2. Germline V lookup: CDR1 SGHRS, CDR2 YFSETQ. CDR3 DNA sequence: TGCGCCAGCAGCTTCGGGACAGGGACCTACGAGCAGTACTTC. Translating gives CASSFGTGTYEQYF.

J is TRBJ1-1 and V is TRBV6-5; 10 bases align to TRBD1. The CDR3 length is 15 residues. CDR1 MNHEY and CDR2 SVGAGI come from the germline V gene. The J segment lost 6 bases and the V segment lost 5 bases, leaving 9 bases of the junction unmatched. CDR3 DNA: TGTGCCAGCAGTCAATCCGGGACAGGGGCGCCTGAAGCTTTCTTT. Encoded protein: CASSQSGTGAPEAFF.

CDR3 region: CASSSQGGSEAFF. The DNA of the CDR3 is TGTGCCAGTAGTTCTCAGGGTGGCTCTGAAGCTTTCTTT. This chain joins TRBV19 and TRBJ1-1, with a possible D match to TRBD1 (5 bases). CDR3 length equals 13 residues. Germline V gives CDR1 LNHDA, CDR2 SQIVND (reference sequence). With 5 bases removed from V and 6 bases from J, the gap between germline ends came to 13 bases.

The V call is TRBV12-5, the J call TRBJ2-3; 8 nucleotides align to TRBD2. J gave up 2 bases and V 5 bases, and 6 bases lay outside the gene matches. Germline V CDR1 and CDR2: LGHNT, FRNRAP. This CDR3 spans 15 amino acids. The CDR3 region has the DNA TGTGCTAGTGGTCGGAGCGGGGGCCCCACAGATACGCAGTATTTT. It yields the protein CASGRSGGPTDTQYF.

The rearrangement joins TRBV11-1 to TRBJ2-5; a possible D gene is TRBD1 (6 bases). CDR3 length equals 14 residues. V lost 4 bases and J lost 3, with 12 bases in between. Germline CDR1 is SGHAT and CDR2 is FQDESV (reference sequence). The CDR3 loop reads CASSSTGFKETQYF. CDR3 DNA: TGTGCCAGCAGCTCGACAGGATTTAAAGAGACCCAGTACTTC.

A remark on this clone: The junction does not match germline at one end; this may be a read error. The J gene is TRBJ2-7, the V gene TRBV7-7, with 8 positions matching TRBD2. CDR1 and CDR2 from the germline V gene are SSHAT and FNYEAQ (reference sequence). There are 14 residues in the CDR3. CDR3: CASSSGRAGYEQYF. Written as DNA, the CDR3 is TGTGCTAGCAGCTCCGGGAGGGCCGGGTACGAGCAGTACTTC.

The chain recombines TRBV10-3 with TRBJ2-7, with D possibly matching TRBD1 (5 bases). Germline CDR1 is ENHRY and CDR2 is SYGVKD. V was pared by 10 bases and J by 0 bases, with 10 bases between. This CDR3 has 12 residues. The CDR3 region is CATTGSSYEQYF. DNA for the CDR3: TGTGCCACCACAGGTAGCTCCTACGAGCAGTACTTC.

The CDR3 reads CASSLAGGWTPYGYTF. The CDR3, as DNA: TGTGCCAGCAGCTTAGCGGGGGGGTGGACCCCTTATGGCTACACCTTC. This rearrangement joins TRBV7-9 to TRBJ1-2; D may be TRBD1 (5 bases). This CDR3 spans 16 amino acids. V lost 0 bases, J lost 5 bases, and 16 bases lay in between. The germline gives CDR1 SEHNR, CDR2 FQNEAQ (reference sequence).

The V and J genes are TRBV7-2 and TRBJ1-5, with unresolved D. The V and J ends lost 2 bases and 2 bases respectively, with 10 bases between them. This CDR3 has 15 amino acids. CDR1 and CDR2 from the germline V gene are SGHTA and FQGNSA. As DNA, the CDR3 is TGTGCCAGCAGCTTACTGAGGATCGGCAATCAGCCCCAGCATTTT. This encodes CASSLLRIGNQPQHF.